The clone carrying this TCR beta chain was observed at least ten times. The antigen remains unidentified. This CDR3 is 15 amino acids long. Trimming stripped 7 bases from V and 7 bases from J, with 23 bases between. Germline V gene sequence: CDR1 MDHEN, CDR2 SYDVKM. TCRdb used MiXCR to reprocess the RT-PCR reads, holding one entry per CDR3 protein. The sample contains under 750,000 distinct CDR3 sequences, 12% of which appear only once. This entry comes from a study of response to subunit inactivated influenza vaccine. General study points: New T cells are recruited in small numbers by each seasonal influenza vaccination, according to the authors' suggestion.

The source is a man aged 45-65 years who received an inactivated influenza vaccine. Source: PBMCs from blood, taken on the day of vaccination. The V gene is TRBV28, the J gene TRBJ2-7; D is uncertain. CDR3 region: CASKGLTTVLREQYF. The CDR3 bases are TGTGCCAGCAAGGGCCTGACCACGGTTCTAAGGGAGCAGTACTTC. Full variable domain (missing parts from reference TRBV28 and TRBJ2-7): DVKVTQSSRYLVKRTGEKVFLECVQDMDHENMFWYRQDPGLGLRLIYFSYDVKMKEKGDIPEGYSVSREKKERFSLILESASTNQTSMYLCASKGLTTVLREQYFGPGTRLTVT.